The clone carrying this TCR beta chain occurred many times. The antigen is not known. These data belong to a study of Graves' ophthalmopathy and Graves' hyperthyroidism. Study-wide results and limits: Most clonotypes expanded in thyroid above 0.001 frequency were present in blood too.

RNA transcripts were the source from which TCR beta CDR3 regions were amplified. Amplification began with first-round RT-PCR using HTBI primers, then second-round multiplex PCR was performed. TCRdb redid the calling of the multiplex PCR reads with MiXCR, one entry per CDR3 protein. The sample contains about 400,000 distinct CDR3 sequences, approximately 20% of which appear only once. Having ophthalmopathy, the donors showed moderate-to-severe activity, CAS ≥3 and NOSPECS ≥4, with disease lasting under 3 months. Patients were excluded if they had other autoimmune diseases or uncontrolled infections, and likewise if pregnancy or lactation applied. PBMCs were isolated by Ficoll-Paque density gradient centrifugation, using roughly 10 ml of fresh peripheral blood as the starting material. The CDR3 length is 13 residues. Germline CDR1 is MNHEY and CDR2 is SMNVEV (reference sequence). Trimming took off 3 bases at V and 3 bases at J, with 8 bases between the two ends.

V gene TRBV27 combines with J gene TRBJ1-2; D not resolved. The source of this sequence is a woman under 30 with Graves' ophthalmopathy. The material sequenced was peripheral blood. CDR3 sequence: CASSFNSYYGYTF. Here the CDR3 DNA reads TGTGCCAGCAGTTTTAACAGCTACTATGGCTACACCTTC.